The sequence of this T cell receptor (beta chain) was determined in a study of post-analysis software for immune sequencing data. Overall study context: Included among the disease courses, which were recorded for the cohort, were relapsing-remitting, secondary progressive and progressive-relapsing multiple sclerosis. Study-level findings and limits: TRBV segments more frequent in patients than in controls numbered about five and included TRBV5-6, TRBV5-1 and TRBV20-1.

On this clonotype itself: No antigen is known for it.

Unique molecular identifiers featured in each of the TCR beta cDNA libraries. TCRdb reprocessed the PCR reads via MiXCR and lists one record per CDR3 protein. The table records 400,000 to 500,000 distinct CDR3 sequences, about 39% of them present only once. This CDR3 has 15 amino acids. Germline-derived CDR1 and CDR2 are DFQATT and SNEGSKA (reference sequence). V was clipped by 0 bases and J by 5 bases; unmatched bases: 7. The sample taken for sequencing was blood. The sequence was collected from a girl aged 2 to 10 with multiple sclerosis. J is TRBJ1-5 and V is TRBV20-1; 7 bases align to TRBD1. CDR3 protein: CSARDPRGPDQPQHF. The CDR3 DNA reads TGCAGTGCTAGAGATCCGAGGGGGCCGGATCAGCCCCAGCATTTT.